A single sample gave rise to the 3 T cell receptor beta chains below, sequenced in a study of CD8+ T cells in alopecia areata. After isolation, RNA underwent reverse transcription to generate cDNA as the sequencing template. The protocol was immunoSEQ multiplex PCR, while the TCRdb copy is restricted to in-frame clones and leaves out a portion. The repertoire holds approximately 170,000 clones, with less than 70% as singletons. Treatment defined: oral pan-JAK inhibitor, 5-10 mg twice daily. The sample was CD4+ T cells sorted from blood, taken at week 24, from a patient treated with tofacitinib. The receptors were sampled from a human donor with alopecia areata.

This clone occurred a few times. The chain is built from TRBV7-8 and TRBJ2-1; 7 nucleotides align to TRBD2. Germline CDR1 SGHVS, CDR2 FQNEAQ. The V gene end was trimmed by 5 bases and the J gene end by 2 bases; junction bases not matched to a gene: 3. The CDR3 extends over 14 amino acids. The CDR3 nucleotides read TGTGCCAGCAGCGTTAGCGGGCCCTACAATGAGCAGTTCTTC. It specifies CASSVSGPYNEQFF. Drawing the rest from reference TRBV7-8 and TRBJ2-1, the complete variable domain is GAGVSQSPRYKVAKRGQDVALRCDPISGHVSLFWYQQALGQGPEFLTYFQNEAQLDKSGLPSDRFFAERPEGSVSTLKIQRTQQEDSAVYLCASSVSGPYNEQFFGPGTRLTVL.

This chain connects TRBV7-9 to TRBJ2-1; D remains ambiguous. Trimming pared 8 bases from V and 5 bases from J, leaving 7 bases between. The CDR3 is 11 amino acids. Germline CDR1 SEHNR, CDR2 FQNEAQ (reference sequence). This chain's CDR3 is CASLRDNEQFF. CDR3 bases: TGTGCCAGCCTTCGGGACAATGAGCAGTTCTTC.

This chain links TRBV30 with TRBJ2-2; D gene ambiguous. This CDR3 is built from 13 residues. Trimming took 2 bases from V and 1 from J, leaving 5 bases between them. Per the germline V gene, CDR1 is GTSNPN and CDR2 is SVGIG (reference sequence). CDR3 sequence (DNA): TGTGCCTGGAGTCTCTTGAACACCGGGGAGCTGTTTTTT. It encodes CAWSLLNTGELFF.